This section outlines one T cell receptor (beta chain) sequence together with its context. These data belong to a study of control samples from healthy donors and cancer patients. Measured with immunoSEQ multiplex PCR; TCRdb has only the in-frame clones, and not every one. Counted here are some 120,000 clones, about 95% occurring once; the ten biggest clones make up 3.5% to 4%. This CDR3 comprises 23 residues. The TCR sequence derives from a man between 25 and 39 years old in good health. The V call is TRBV12-2, the J call TRBJ2-6. TRBV12-2 is termed a pseudogene. The specimen sequenced was blood. The CDR3 DNA reads as TGTGCAAGTCGCTTAGCTCTATGGACGGTTCCTGGACCGAATCTCTCTGGGGCCAACGTCCTGACTTTC. This encodes CASRLALWTVPGPNLSGANVLTF.